The 18 T cell receptor beta chains in this list originate from one sample, sequenced in a study of CD8+CD57+ T cells in acquired aplastic anemia. Previously, flow cytometry had revealed CD8+CD57+ cell expansion in the patients chosen for sequencing. Genomic DNA acted as the template from which TCR beta VDJ combination and CDR3 sequence profiling were carried out. TCRdb ran MiXCR on the reads and lists one entry per CDR3 protein. The sample has around 500,000 distinct CDR3 sequences, less than 35% seen once. Material: sorted CD4+, CD8+, or CD8+CD57+ T cells (not recorded which) from PBMCs. Source of these receptors: a human donor with aplastic anemia.

This clonotype was detected a few times. The V call is TRBV7-2, the J call TRBJ2-5; D call uncertain. The CDR3 sequence is 14 residues long. Germline CDR1 is SGHTA and CDR2 is FQGNSA. The V gene lost 5 bases and the J gene lost 0 bases, with 10 bases spanning the gap. The CDR3 loop reads CASSPTPYQETQYF. As DNA, the CDR3 is TGTGCCAGCAGCCCAACACCGTACCAAGAGACCCAGTACTTC.

This clonotype has ten or more counts. This chain uses TRBV2 with TRBJ2-7; either TRBD1 or TRBD2 may supply D (6 bases each). This CDR3 region has 14 residues. The germline gives CDR1 SNHLY, CDR2 FYNNEI. V lost 3 bases and J lost 5, with 14 bases in between. CDR3 sequence (DNA): TGTGCCAGCAGTGATACAGGGACTCCCGACGAGCAGTACTTC. This codes for CASSDTGTPDEQYF.

The chain has TRBV19 and TRBJ2-5, with D possibly being TRBD1 or TRBD2 (6 bases each). Germline CDR1 reads LNHDA; CDR2 reads SQIVND (reference sequence). The CDR3 has 13 amino acids. The V gene lost 9 bases and the J gene lost 5 bases, with 16 bases spanning the gap. The CDR3 DNA sequence: TGTGCCAGCCAGATCGGGGGCAGGGAGACCCAGTACTTC. It is translated as CASQIGGRETQYF.

The count of this clonotype is one. This could be a read error, since a much larger clone is one nucleotide away. This chain connects TRBV7-2 to TRBJ1-1; D is unclear. The CDR3 sequence is 13 residues long. Trimming shortened V by 5 bases and J by 1 base, and 8 bases separated the two germline ends. CDR1 and CDR2 (germline): SGHTA, FQGNSA. The CDR3 DNA follows: TGTGCCAGCAGCCAACCAAGGAACACTGAAGCTTTCTTT. Translation: CASSQPRNTEAFF.

On this clonotype: At one end the junction does not follow the germline gene, possibly because of a read error. This chain uses TRBV6-1 with TRBJ2-7, with 7 positions matching TRBD1. CDR1 is MNHNS and CDR2 is SASEGT in the germline V gene. This CDR3 is 16 amino acids long. CDR3 DNA sequence: TGTGCCGGCAGAGGCGTGAGGGGGCAAAGCTCCTACGAGCAGTACTTC. This codes for CAGRGVRGQSSYEQYF.

In this sample, this clonotype turned up once. The chain has TRBV11-2 and TRBJ1-1, with no clear D. CDR1 is SGHAT and CDR2 is FQNNGV in the germline V gene. This CDR3 is built from 15 residues. The V end lost 5 bases, the J end lost 6 bases, and 19 bases lay between the germline ends. In nucleotides, the CDR3 is TGTGCCAGCAGCCCTCCGGGAGCTCTCTTGCCTGAAGCTTTCTTT. Encoded protein: CASSPPGALLPEAFF.

This clonotype was seen a handful of times. This chain uses TRBV7-3 with TRBJ2-3; 7 nucleotides match TRBD2. This CDR3 region has 17 residues. Germline V lookup: CDR1 SGHTA, CDR2 FQGTGA. J gave up 1 base and V 5 bases, and 12 bases lay outside the gene matches. The CDR3 nucleotides read TGTGCCAGCAGCCTTTTTGCGGGAGTCGCGGGCACAGATACGCAGTATTTT. Its translation: CASSLFAGVAGTDTQYF.

This clonotype came up a few times. The chain carries TRBV12-3 or TRBV12-4 and TRBJ2-2; 10 bases match TRBD2. With 5 bases clipped from V and 3 bases from J, the junction kept 0 bases outside the gene matches. The CDR3 consists of 14 residues. CDR3 nucleotides: TGTGCCAGCAGTGGGACTAGCGACACCGGGGAGCTGTTTTTT. Its translation is CASSGTSDTGELFF.

This clonotype was counted only a few times. The V gene is TRBV12-3 or TRBV12-4, the J gene TRBJ1-5; the D is unclear. V was cut by 4 bases and J by 6 bases, with 10 bases left in between. This CDR3 region has 13 residues. The CDR3 DNA follows: TGTGCCAGCAGTTCCCTCAGGTTTCAGCCCCAGCATTTT. Its protein is CASSSLRFQPQHF.

This chain links TRBV15 with TRBJ2-7, with TRBD1 identical over 9 bases. The CDR3 is 15 residues long. CDR1 LNHNV and CDR2 YYDKDF come from the germline V gene (reference sequence). The ends lost 2 bases at V and 9 bases at J; junction bases unmatched: 11. The CDR3 is CATSRSGTGNVGQYF. In DNA, the CDR3 is TGTGCCACCAGCAGATCCGGGACAGGGAACGTCGGGCAGTACTTC.

This clonotype occurred many times. The chain uses TRBV29-1 and TRBJ1-1; possibly TRBD1 for D (5 bases). Deletions cut 7 bases from V and 1 base from J, with 10 bases between. The CDR3 totals 12 residues. Per germline, CDR1 SQVTM and CDR2 ANQGSEA. CDR3 sequence reads: CSARQTNTEAFF. In DNA, the CDR3 is TGCAGCGCGCGACAGACGAACACTGAAGCTTTCTTT.

V usage is TRBV7-6 and J usage is TRBJ2-7; 10 bases match TRBD2. Germline CDR1 is SGHVS and CDR2 is FNYEAQ. The CDR3 is made up of 19 amino acids. V lost 1 base, J lost 9 bases, and 21 bases stayed unmatched. CDR3 nucleotide sequence: TGTGCCAGCAGCTTAGGTCTCCGAGCGGGAGGGCCCAGTGGAACGATGCAGTACTTC. It specifies CASSLGLRAGGPSGTMQYF.

This clonotype was observed at least ten times. This chain connects TRBV2 to TRBJ2-7; no definite D call. The CDR3 extends over 12 amino acids. Trimming took off 3 bases at V and 6 bases at J, with 9 bases between the two ends. From germline, CDR1 is SNHLY and CDR2 FYNNEI. CDR3 in amino acids: CASSELLPEQYF. The CDR3 DNA sequence: TGTGCCAGCAGTGAGTTACTTCCCGAGCAGTACTTC. The whole variable domain, filled in from reference TRBV2 and TRBJ2-7, reads EPEVTQTPSHQVTQMGQEVILRCVPISNHLYFYWYRQILGQKVEFLVSFYNNEISEKSEIFDDQFSVERPDGSNFTLKIRSTKLEDSAMYFCASSELLPEQYFGPGTRLTVT.

This clonotype was seen at least ten times. The rearrangement joins TRBV7-9 to TRBJ2-7, with a tentative D call TRBD1 (6 bases). This CDR3 has 13 residues. The V and J ends lost 4 bases and 0 bases respectively, with 7 bases between them. CDR1 and CDR2 from the germline V gene are SEHNR and FQNEAQ (reference sequence). CDR3 loop: CASSWDISYEQYF. CDR3 in DNA: TGTGCCAGCAGCTGGGACATCTCCTACGAGCAGTACTTC.

Many counts were recorded for this clonotype. The chain is built from TRBV9 and TRBJ2-7; tentatively, D is TRBD1 (8 bases). The CDR3 totals 13 residues. The germline gives CDR1 SGDLS, CDR2 YYNGEE. V dropped 4 bases and J dropped 4 bases, with 12 bases sitting between them. The CDR3 nucleotides are TGTGCCAGCAGCAAACAGGGGGGGTACGAGCAGTACTTC. Its protein is CASSKQGGYEQYF.

This chain joins TRBV6-5 and TRBJ1-2; D unresolved. V shed 0 bases and J shed 5 bases, with 16 bases lying between them. This CDR3 contains 16 residues. Per germline, CDR1 MNHEY and CDR2 SVGAGI. CDR3 DNA sequence: TGTGCCAGCAGTTACTCGAGAGGGCTACTCGGGTATGGCTACACCTTC. Its protein product is CASSYSRGLLGYGYTF.

The table lists this clonotype with a few counts. CDR3 bases: TGTGCCAGCAGAACGGGACCCAATCAGCCCCAGCATTTT. This translates into CASRTGPNQPQHF. V and J are TRBV6-2 or TRBV6-3 and TRBJ1-5, with D perhaps matching TRBD1 (5 bases). The CDR3 consists of 13 residues. V dropped 6 bases and J dropped 3 bases, with 9 bases sitting between them. Germline V gives CDR1 MNHEY, CDR2 SVGEGT.

The V call is TRBV5-1, the J call TRBJ1-2, with unresolved D. This CDR3 region has 15 residues. Germline CDR1 is SGHRS and CDR2 is YFSETQ. V shed 0 bases and J shed 3 bases, with 12 bases lying between them. CDR3 nucleotide sequence: TGCGCCAGCAGCTTGGGTGGGCTCGTGGACTATGGCTACACCTTC. Translated: CASSLGGLVDYGYTF.